A selection of T cell receptor beta chains follows, all from one sample in a study of T cell responses to AZD1222 COVID-19 vaccine. TCRdb's copy holds only in-frame clones and misses some; the assay was immunoSEQ multiplex PCR. The sample carries approximately 150,000 clones, around 84% recorded once. Here the sequenced sample was peripheral blood, taken 28 days after the second AZD1222 dose. Receptor source: an adult who received the AZD1222 COVID-19 vaccine. The CDR3 runs from the conserved cysteine through the conserved F or W. Fields, in order: V gene, J gene, CDR3 protein.

v_gene: TRBV11-3; j_gene: TRBJ1-2; CDR3aa: CASSLKGGYGYTF
v_gene: TRBV28; j_gene: TRBJ1-1; CDR3aa: CASNIWEGGNTEAFF
v_gene: TRBV18; j_gene: TRBJ1-3; CDR3aa: CASSPSTGGSGNTIYF
v_gene: TRBV5-1; j_gene: TRBJ2-5; CDR3aa: CASSFLAGATETQYF
v_gene: TRBV2; j_gene: TRBJ1-2; CDR3aa: CASSRPMRGGYTF
v_gene: TRBV9; j_gene: TRBJ2-3; CDR3aa: CASSVGTGGSDTQYF
v_gene: TRBV3-1/TRBV3-2; j_gene: TRBJ2-4; CDR3aa: CASTISSGADIQYF
v_gene: TRBV7-8; j_gene: TRBJ1-5; CDR3aa: CASSVGPRTGPQHF
v_gene: TRBV6-1; j_gene: TRBJ1-6; CDR3aa: CASSEAPTGFYNSPLHF
v_gene: TRBV7-9; j_gene: TRBJ1-5; CDR3aa: CASSPRGGQPQHF
v_gene: TRBV12-3/TRBV12-4; j_gene: TRBJ2-7; CDR3aa: CASSLTYEQYF
v_gene: TRBV6-5; j_gene: TRBJ2-2; CDR3aa: CASSYFPTGITGELFF
v_gene: TRBV6-5; j_gene: TRBJ1-1; CDR3aa: CASILGALEAFF
v_gene: TRBV6-5; j_gene: TRBJ2-7; CDR3aa: CASSGQSQYF
v_gene: TRBV11-2; j_gene: TRBJ1-4; CDR3aa: CASSSLQGVAEKLFF
v_gene: TRBV30; j_gene: TRBJ2-1; CDR3aa: CAWSVNIYNEQFF
v_gene: TRBV5-8; j_gene: TRBJ2-7; CDR3aa: CASSSSPAPYEQYF
v_gene: TRBV2; j_gene: TRBJ2-5; CDR3aa: CASSEQETQYF
v_gene: TRBV27; j_gene: TRBJ2-2; CDR3aa: CASSTSQGAVGELFF
v_gene: TRBV9; j_gene: TRBJ2-3; CDR3aa: CASTPVELAGGGTQYF
v_gene: TRBV9; j_gene: TRBJ2-5; CDR3aa: CASSASSTTSQGETQYF
v_gene: TRBV27; j_gene: TRBJ1-2; CDR3aa: CASSLRVGLTYGYTF
v_gene: TRBV18; j_gene: TRBJ2-4; CDR3aa: CASSDGLAGEANF
v_gene: TRBV7-9; j_gene: TRBJ2-3; CDR3aa: CASSSQGQRDTQYF
v_gene: TRBV3-1/TRBV3-2; j_gene: TRBJ1-3; CDR3aa: CASSQDRGGSGNTIYF